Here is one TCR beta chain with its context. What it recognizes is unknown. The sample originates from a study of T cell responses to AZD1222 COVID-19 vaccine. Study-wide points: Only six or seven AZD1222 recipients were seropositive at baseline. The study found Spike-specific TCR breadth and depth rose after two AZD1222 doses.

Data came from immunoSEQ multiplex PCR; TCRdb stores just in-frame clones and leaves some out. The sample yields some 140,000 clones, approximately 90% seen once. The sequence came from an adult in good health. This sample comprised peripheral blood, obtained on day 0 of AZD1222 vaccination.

CDR3 coding DNA: TGCAGCGTTGAAAAGGAGTTGAACACTGAAGCTTTCTTT. Protein product: CSVEKELNTEAFF. This chain uses TRBV29-1 with TRBJ1-1, with D hard to call. The germline gives CDR1 SQVTM, CDR2 ANQGSEA. The length of the CDR3 is 13 residues. V lost 2 bases and J lost 0, with 7 bases in between.